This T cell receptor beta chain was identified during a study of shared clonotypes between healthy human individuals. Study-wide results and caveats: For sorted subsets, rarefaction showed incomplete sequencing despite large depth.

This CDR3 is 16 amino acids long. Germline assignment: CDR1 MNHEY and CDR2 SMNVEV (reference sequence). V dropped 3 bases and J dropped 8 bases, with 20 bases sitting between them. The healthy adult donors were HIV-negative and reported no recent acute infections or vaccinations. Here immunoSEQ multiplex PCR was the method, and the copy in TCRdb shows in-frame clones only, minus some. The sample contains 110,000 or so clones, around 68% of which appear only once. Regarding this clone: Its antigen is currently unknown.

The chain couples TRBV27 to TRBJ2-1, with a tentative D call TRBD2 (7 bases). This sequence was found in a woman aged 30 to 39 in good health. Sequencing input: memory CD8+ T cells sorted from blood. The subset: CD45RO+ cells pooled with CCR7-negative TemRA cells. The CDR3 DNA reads TGTGCCAGCAGTTTCCGTCTAGGGGGAGGGCCCTATGAGCAGTTCTTC. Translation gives CASSFRLGGGPYEQFF.